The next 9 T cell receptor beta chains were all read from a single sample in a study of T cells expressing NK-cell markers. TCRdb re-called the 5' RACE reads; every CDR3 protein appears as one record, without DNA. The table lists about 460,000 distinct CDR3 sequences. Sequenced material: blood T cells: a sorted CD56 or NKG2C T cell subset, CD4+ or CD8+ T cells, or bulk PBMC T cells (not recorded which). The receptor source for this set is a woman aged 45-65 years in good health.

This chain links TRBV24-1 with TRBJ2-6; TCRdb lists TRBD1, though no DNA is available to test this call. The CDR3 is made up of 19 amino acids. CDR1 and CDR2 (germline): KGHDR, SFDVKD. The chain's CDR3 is CATSDFPGTGGPGANVLTF.

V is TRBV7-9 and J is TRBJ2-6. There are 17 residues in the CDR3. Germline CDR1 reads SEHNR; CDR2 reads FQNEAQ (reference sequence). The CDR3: CASSLDVGRSGANVLTF.

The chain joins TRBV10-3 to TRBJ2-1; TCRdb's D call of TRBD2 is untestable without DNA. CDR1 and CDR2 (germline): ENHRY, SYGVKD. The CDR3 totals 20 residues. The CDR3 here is CAISDKGLAGDSWPYNEQFF.

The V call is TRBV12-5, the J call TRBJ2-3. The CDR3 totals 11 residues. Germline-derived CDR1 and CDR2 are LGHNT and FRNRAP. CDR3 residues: CASGLSDTQYF.

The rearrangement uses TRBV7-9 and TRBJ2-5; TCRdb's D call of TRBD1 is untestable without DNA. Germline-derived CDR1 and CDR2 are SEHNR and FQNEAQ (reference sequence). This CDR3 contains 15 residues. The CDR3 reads CASSLRDRGWETQYF.

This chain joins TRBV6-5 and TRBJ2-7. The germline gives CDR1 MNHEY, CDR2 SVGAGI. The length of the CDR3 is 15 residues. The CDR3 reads CASSYSEAEWWEQYF.

This CDR3 reads CSARTGLRQYF. The V call is TRBV20-1, the J call TRBJ2-3. Germline CDR1 and CDR2: DFQATT and SNEGSKA (reference sequence). The CDR3 loop spans 11 amino acids.

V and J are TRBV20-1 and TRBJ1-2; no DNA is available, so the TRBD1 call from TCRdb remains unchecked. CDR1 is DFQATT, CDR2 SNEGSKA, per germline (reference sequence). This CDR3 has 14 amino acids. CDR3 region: CSASMRGGHYGYTF.

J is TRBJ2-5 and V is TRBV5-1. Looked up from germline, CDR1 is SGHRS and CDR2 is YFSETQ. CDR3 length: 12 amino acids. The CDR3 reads CASSTSQETQYF.